What follows describes a single TCR beta chain. These data belong to a study of blood T cell repertoires in COVID-19. Study-level background: Whether acute or convalescent, the COVID-19 samples came from the United States, Italy and Spain.

CDR1 is ENHRY and CDR2 is SYGVKD in the germline V gene. V was pared by 4 bases and J by 7 bases, with 11 bases between. The CDR3 contains 13 residues. The method was immunoSEQ multiplex PCR; TCRdb's version includes in-frame clones alone and lacks a portion of them. The sample carries roughly 240,000 clones, around 80% recorded once. This clonotype was obtained from an elderly woman with acute or convalescent COVID-19. V and J are TRBV10-3 and TRBJ2-1, with D unclear. Material: peripheral blood. The CDR3, as DNA: TGTGCCATCAGTGGTTTAGAGAGGAATGAGCAGTTCTTC. This encodes CAISGLERNEQFF.